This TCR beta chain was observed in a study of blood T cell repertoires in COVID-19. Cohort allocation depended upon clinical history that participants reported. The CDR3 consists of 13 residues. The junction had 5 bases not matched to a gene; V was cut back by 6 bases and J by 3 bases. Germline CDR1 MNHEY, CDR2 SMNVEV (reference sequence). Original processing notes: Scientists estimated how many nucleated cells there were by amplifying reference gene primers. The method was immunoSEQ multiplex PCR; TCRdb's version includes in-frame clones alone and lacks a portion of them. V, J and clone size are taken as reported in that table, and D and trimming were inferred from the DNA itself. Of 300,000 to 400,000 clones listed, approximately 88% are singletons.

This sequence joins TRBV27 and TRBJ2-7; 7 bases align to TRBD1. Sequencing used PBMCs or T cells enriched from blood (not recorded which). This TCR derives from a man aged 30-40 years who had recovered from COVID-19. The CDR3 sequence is CASRHDRDYEQYF. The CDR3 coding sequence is TGTGCCAGCAGACATGACAGGGACTACGAGCAGTACTTC.